The 17 T cell receptor beta chains presented below share a single source sample, sequenced in a study of blood T cell repertoires in COVID-19. Libraries were prepared by immunoSEQ multiplex PCR; TCRdb keeps only in-frame clonotypes and omits some of them. The table lists approximately 410,000 clones, 70% to 90% of them singletons. Sequenced material: peripheral blood. The receptors derive from a woman aged 25 to 39 with active or convalescent COVID-19.

The chain links TRBV4-1 to TRBJ2-7; D is perhaps TRBD2 (5 bases). This CDR3 has 16 residues. Germline V gene lookup returns CDR1 MGHRA and CDR2 YSYEKL. V shed 0 bases and J shed 4 bases, with 16 bases lying between them. In DNA, the CDR3 is TGCGCCAGCAGCCAAGAGAGAACCCTGGACTCGTACGAGCAGTACTTC. Protein sequence: CASSQERTLDSYEQYF.

The rearrangement uses TRBV7-6 and TRBJ2-2, with 8 bases matching TRBD1. J lost 4 bases, V lost 5 bases, and 6 bases had no gene match. The CDR3 runs 15 residues. Germline CDR1 reads SGHVS; CDR2 reads FNYEAQ. The CDR3 here is CASSMTGVVTGELFF. The CDR3 bases are TGTGCCAGCAGCATGACAGGGGTGGTCACCGGGGAGCTGTTTTTT. The variable domain in full, completed from reference TRBV7-6 and TRBJ2-2, reads GAGVSQSPRYKVTKRGQDVALRCDPISGHVSLYWYRQALGQGPEFLTYFNYEAQQDKSGLPNDRFSAERPEGSISTLTIQRTEQRDSAMYRCASSMTGVVTGELFFGEGSRLTVL.

The chain recombines TRBV10-2 with TRBJ2-7, with 9 bases identical to TRBD2. This CDR3 spans 15 amino acids. Looked up from germline, CDR1 is WSHSY and CDR2 is SAAADI. With V trimmed by 0 bases and J by 4 bases, 4 bases remained unmatched. The CDR3 nucleotides are TGCGCCAGCAGTGAGTCGGCGGGAGGGCCATACGAGCAGTACTTC. Translating gives CASSESAGGPYEQYF.

This clone was recorded a few times. The genes are TRBV12-5 and TRBJ1-1; 8 bases match TRBD1. The CDR3 is made up of 18 amino acids. Germline loops: CDR1 LGHNT, CDR2 FRNRAP. With V trimmed by 0 bases and J by 4 bases, 13 bases remained unmatched. CDR3 amino acids: CASGLVPLGQVRGTEAFF. The CDR3 coding sequence is TGTGCTAGTGGTTTGGTACCTTTGGGACAGGTGAGGGGCACTGAAGCTTTCTTT. The full variable domain, rest sourced from reference TRBV12-5 and TRBJ1-1, is DARVTQTPRHKVTEMGQEVTMRCQPILGHNTVFWYRQTMMQGLELLAYFRNRAPLDDSGMPKDRFSAEMPDATLATLKIQPSEPRDSAVYFCASGLVPLGQVRGTEAFFGQGTRLTVV.

This chain links TRBV27 with TRBJ1-4, with D possibly TRBD1 on 5 matching bases. Between the trimmed V and J ends, which lost 0 bases and 10 bases, there was a span of 9 bases. The CDR3 sequence is 13 residues long. Per germline, CDR1 MNHEY and CDR2 SMNVEV (reference sequence). Here the CDR3 reads CASSLSGEGKLFF. In nucleotides, the CDR3 is TGTGCCAGCAGTTTATCAGGGGAGGGAAAACTGTTTTTT.

The gene calls are TRBV5-4 and TRBJ1-2; 10 bases are shared with TRBD1. The germline V gene encodes CDR1 SGHNT and CDR2 YYREEE (reference sequence). V was pared by 3 bases and J by 8 bases, with 7 bases of the junction left unmatched. This CDR3 spans 14 amino acids. CDR3 loop: CASSSDRGLLGYTF. The CDR3 nucleotides read TGTGCCAGCAGCTCGGACAGGGGGTTATTAGGCTACACCTTC.

J is TRBJ2-2 and V is TRBV3-1 (or the pseudogene TRBV3-2); TRBD1 matches at 8 bases. Germline CDR1 is LGHDT and CDR2 is YNNKEL (reference sequence). V lost 4 bases and J lost 5; bases outside the gene matches: 6. This CDR3 spans 15 amino acids. DNA of the CDR3: TGTGCCAGCAGCCCGCAACAGGGGGGAACCGGGGAGCTGTTTTTT. Translated, it gives CASSPQQGGTGELFF.

This clone appeared a single time. This chain uses TRBV6-1 with TRBJ1-5; TRBD1 matches 9 bases. This CDR3 spans 20 amino acids. Per germline, CDR1 MNHNS and CDR2 SASEGT. The trim removed 4 bases at V and 9 bases at J, leaving 25 bases unmatched. This CDR3 is CASSGEPGQGYRFYGGPQHF. As DNA, the CDR3 is TGTGCCAGCAGTGGAGAGCCGGGACAGGGTTATAGATTTTACGGTGGGCCCCAGCATTTT.

The rearrangement joins TRBV2 to TRBJ1-1; 8 positions match TRBD1. The CDR3 has 14 amino acids. In germline, CDR1 is SNHLY, CDR2 FYNNEI. The ends lost 6 bases at V and 3 bases at J; junction bases unmatched: 6. CDR3 sequence reads: CASSRQGQDTEAFF. The CDR3, as DNA: TGTGCCAGCAGCCGACAGGGACAGGACACTGAAGCTTTCTTT.

The chain is built from TRBV5-6 and TRBJ2-1, with 7 bases that match TRBD2. J gave up 0 bases and V 0 bases, and 3 bases lay outside the gene matches. The CDR3 extends over 16 amino acids. Germline CDR1 is SGHDT and CDR2 is YYEEEE. CDR3 protein: CASSLVGGSSYNEQFF. For the CDR3, the DNA is TGTGCCAGCAGCTTGGTTGGCGGGAGCTCCTACAATGAGCAGTTCTTC. Variable domain in full (rest from reference TRBV5-6 and TRBJ2-1): DAGVTQSPTHLIKTRGQQVTLRCSPKSGHDTVSWYQQALGQGPQFIFQYYEEEERQRGNFPDRFSGHQFPNYSSELNVNALLLGDSALYLCASSLVGGSSYNEQFFGPGTRLTVL.

The chain employs TRBV4-2 and TRBJ1-2, with a weak D call TRBD1 (5 bases). The germline CDR1 and CDR2 sequences are LGHNA and YNFKEQ. The V end was cut by 1 base, the J end by 2 bases, with 14 bases between. The CDR3 consists of 16 residues. The CDR3: CASSQVAGDLNYGYTF. The CDR3 DNA reads as TGTGCCAGCAGCCAAGTCGCGGGGGACCTAAACTATGGCTACACCTTC.

The gene calls are TRBV27 and TRBJ2-2; 10 bases are shared with TRBD1. CDR3 length: 17 residues. V was clipped by 6 bases and J by 0 bases; unmatched bases: 7. In germline, CDR1 is MNHEY, CDR2 SMNVEV (reference sequence). The chain's CDR3 is CASRTGTGVANTGELFF. Here the CDR3 DNA reads TGTGCCAGCAGAACCGGGACAGGGGTAGCGAACACCGGGGAGCTGTTTTTT.

The genes are TRBV5-1 and TRBJ1-2, with D possibly matching TRBD1 (5 bases). V shed 1 base and J shed 1 base, with 11 bases lying between them. The CDR3 has 15 amino acids. CDR1 and CDR2 from the germline V gene are SGHRS and YFSETQ. The CDR3 DNA follows: TGCGCCAGCAGCTTGAGCGACAGTTATAACTATGGCTACACCTTC. Translated, it gives CASSLSDSYNYGYTF.

The J gene is TRBJ1-1, the V gene TRBV27; no reliable D call. Per germline, CDR1 MNHEY and CDR2 SMNVEV (reference sequence). The ends were cut back, 3 bases at V and 0 bases at J, with 8 bases in the middle. The CDR3 covers 14 residues. The CDR3 region is CASSLRIMNTEAFF. The CDR3 DNA reads as TGTGCCAGCAGTTTGAGGATCATGAACACTGAAGCTTTCTTT.

The chain carries TRBV5-1 and TRBJ2-2, with a weak D call TRBD2 (5 bases). Germline V lookup: CDR1 SGHRS, CDR2 YFSETQ. The CDR3 consists of 14 residues. V lost 6 bases to trimming and J lost 0 bases, with 9 bases between them. Here the CDR3 DNA reads TGCGCCAGCATTCCGGGGTCGAACACCGGGGAGCTGTTTTTT. This translates into CASIPGSNTGELFF.

J is TRBJ1-4 and V is TRBV3-1 (or the pseudogene TRBV3-2), with D possibly being TRBD1 (5 bases). The ends were cut back, 2 bases at V and 2 bases at J, with 12 bases in the middle. This CDR3 comprises 16 residues. Per the germline V gene, CDR1 is LGHDT and CDR2 is YNNKEL (reference sequence). CDR3 nucleotides: TGTGCCAGCAGCCAAATGGGGCGTCGGACTAATGAAAAACTGTTTTTT. Translation gives CASSQMGRRTNEKLFF.

This clone was observed once. The chain recombines TRBV18 with TRBJ2-1; 7 nucleotides line up with TRBD1. The ends lost 0 bases at V and 6 bases at J; junction bases unmatched: 5. The CDR3 covers 15 residues. Germline values: CDR1 KGHSH, CDR2 LQKENI. CDR3 in amino acids: CASSPPHRGGNEQFF. In DNA, the CDR3 is TGTGCCAGCTCACCACCCCACAGGGGTGGCAATGAGCAGTTCTTC. The full variable domain, rest sourced from reference TRBV18 and TRBJ2-1, is NAGVMQNPRHLVRRRGQEARLRCSPMKGHSHVYWYRQLPEEGLKFMVYLQKENIIDESGMPKERFSAEFPKEGPSILRIQQVVRGDSAAYFCASSPPHRGGNEQFFGPGTRLTVL.